Presented here are 22 T cell receptor beta chains from one specimen sequenced in a study of T cells in Graves' hyperthyroidism and ophthalmopathy. The investigators amplified TCR beta CDR3 regions from RNA transcripts. During a first-round RT-PCR of the TCR CDR3, the HTBI primer set was used. Each CDR3 protein gets one entry after TCRdb re-called the multiplex PCR reads with MiXCR. The table records 330,000 or so distinct CDR3 sequences, roughly 18% of them present only once. The sample consisted of blood. Receptors were obtained from a man in his fifties or sixties with Graves' ophthalmopathy.

This clonotype was picked up many times. The CDR3 region has the DNA TGTGCCTGGAGTGTAAATCGGGGGGGCTACACCTTC. Translated, it gives CAWSVNRGGYTF. The chain combines TRBV30 with TRBJ1-2; D is perhaps TRBD1 (5 bases). Germline V gives CDR1 GTSNPN, CDR2 SVGIG (reference sequence). The CDR3 sequence is 12 residues long. Trimming removed 0 bases from V and 8 bases from J, with 10 bases in between.

This clonotype was picked up many times. V gene TRBV11-3 combines with J gene TRBJ2-1; 8 bases map to TRBD2. Germline V gene sequence: CDR1 SGHNT, CDR2 YENEEA. V was pared by 5 bases and J by 7 bases, with 16 bases of the junction left unmatched. This CDR3 has 17 amino acids. The CDR3, as DNA: TGTGCCAGCAGCCAAGAAACCGGGACTAGTAGGACGAATGAGCAGTTCTTC. It translates to CASSQETGTSRTNEQFF.

This clonotype was picked up many times. The chain couples TRBV28 to TRBJ1-5; 7 positions match TRBD1. Germline CDR1 and CDR2: MDHEN and SYDVKM. V dropped 6 bases and J dropped 4; count of bases not matched to a gene: 6. The CDR3 is 14 residues long. Here the CDR3 reads CASRPDRLNQPQHF. CDR3 nucleotide sequence: TGTGCCAGCAGGCCGGACAGGCTTAATCAGCCCCAGCATTTT.

This chain joins TRBV28 and TRBJ2-2; D remains ambiguous. This CDR3 has 13 amino acids. Trimming stripped 7 bases from V and 6 bases from J, with 12 bases between. The germline CDR1 and CDR2 sequences are MDHEN and SYDVKM. As DNA, the CDR3 is TGTGCCAGCACGATCCCAACCGCCGGGGAGCTGTTTTTT. Residues: CASTIPTAGELFF.

This clonotype was recorded many times. The genes are TRBV20-1 and TRBJ2-7; D may be TRBD2 (6 bases). The CDR3 runs 13 residues. CDR1 is DFQATT, CDR2 SNEGSKA, per germline (reference sequence). CDR3 DNA: TGCAGCGCCCCGGGGACGGGGGACTACGAGCAGTACTTC. This encodes CSAPGTGDYEQYF.

This clonotype occurred many times. The V and J genes are TRBV30 and TRBJ2-1, with D possibly matching TRBD1 (5 bases). CDR1 is GTSNPN, CDR2 SVGIG, per germline (reference sequence). The CDR3 runs to 15 residues. V was trimmed by 0 bases and J by 2 bases, leaving 11 bases between them. CDR3 nucleotide sequence: TGTGCCTGGAGTGTCGGAGACAGCCCCTACAATGAGCAGTTCTTC. Residues: CAWSVGDSPYNEQFF.

This clonotype came up a few times. The chain has TRBV18 and TRBJ1-2; TRBD1 is a possible D gene (5 bases). The V and J ends lost 3 bases and 8 bases respectively, with 13 bases between them. The germline V gene encodes CDR1 KGHSH and CDR2 LQKENI. This CDR3 is built from 13 residues. The CDR3 is CASSPSAGDGYTF. In DNA, the CDR3 is TGTGCCAGCTCACCCAGCGCGGGGGACGGCTACACCTTC.

The V gene is TRBV9, the J gene TRBJ2-5, with 7 bases lining up with TRBD1. The V gene's germline CDR1 is SGDLS and CDR2 YYNGEE. There are 14 residues in the CDR3. After removal of 1 base from V and 3 bases from J, the junction contained 3 bases not matched to a gene. The CDR3 here is CASSVKGQEETQYF. DNA of the CDR3: TGTGCCAGCAGCGTAAAAGGACAGGAAGAGACCCAGTACTTC.

This clonotype was counted at least ten times. The chain has TRBV7-3 and TRBJ2-5; 7 positions match TRBD2. This CDR3 spans 13 amino acids. V gave up 5 bases and J gave up 5 bases; unmatched junction bases: 5. CDR1 SGHTA and CDR2 FQGTGA come from the germline V gene. CDR3 sequence (DNA): TGTGCCAGCAGCCCCTCCGGGGGGGAGACCCAGTACTTC. This encodes CASSPSGGETQYF. Full variable domain (outside the CDR3, taken from reference TRBV7-3 and TRBJ2-5): GAGVSQTPSNKVTEKGKYVELRCDPISGHTALYWYRQSLGQGPEFLIYFQGTGAADDSGLPNDRFFAVRPEGSVSTLKIQRTERGDSAVYLCASSPSGGETQYFGPGTRLLVL.

This clonotype was detected a few times. The chain is built from TRBV30 and TRBJ1-2; D is ambiguous. V lost 0 bases, J lost 3 bases, and 11 bases lay in between. CDR1 is GTSNPN, CDR2 SVGIG, per germline (reference sequence). The CDR3 consists of 14 residues. The CDR3: CAWSVRWGDYGYTF. DNA for the CDR3: TGTGCCTGGAGTGTACGGTGGGGTGACTATGGCTACACCTTC.

This chain links TRBV14 with TRBJ2-1; 11 bases fit TRBD2. Germline CDR1 and CDR2: SGHDN and FVKESK. The J segment lost 9 bases and the V segment lost 2 bases, leaving 6 bases of the junction unmatched. CDR3 length: 15 amino acids. The CDR3 DNA sequence: TGTGCCAGCAGCCAATATTTAGCGGGAGGGCGTGAGCAGTTCTTC. It encodes CASSQYLAGGREQFF.

This clonotype was seen only a few times. This rearrangement joins TRBV6-1 to TRBJ2-7; 8 positions match TRBD2. The CDR3 has 14 amino acids. V trimming: 8 bases; J trimming: 5 bases; junction bases outside the gene matches: 11. Germline assignment: CDR1 MNHNS and CDR2 SASEGT. CDR3 nucleotides: TGTGCCAGCCGAGGGGTAGCGGGATTACACGAGCAGTACTTC. It codes for CASRGVAGLHEQYF.

This clonotype has just a few counts. The chain couples TRBV3-1 to TRBJ2-7; 7 nucleotides match TRBD1. The CDR3 contains 16 residues. Germline V gene sequence: CDR1 LGHDT, CDR2 YNNKEL (reference sequence). The J segment lost 0 bases and the V segment lost 4 bases, leaving 9 bases of the junction unmatched. For the CDR3, the DNA is TGTGCCAGCAGCCTAGGCCGGGACAGCTACTCCTACGAGCAGTACTTC. It is translated as CASSLGRDSYSYEQYF.

This clonotype was counted at least ten times. The V call is TRBV12-3 or TRBV12-4, the J call TRBJ2-7; 10 nucleotides align to TRBD2. The CDR3 runs to 16 residues. V lost 1 base to trimming and J lost 2 bases; unmatched junction nucleotides: 5. DNA of the CDR3: TGTGCCAGCAGTTTAGTGGGACTAGCGACCGCCTACGAGCAGTACTTC. Translation: CASSLVGLATAYEQYF.

The gene calls are TRBV6-2 or TRBV6-3 and TRBJ1-2; 8 bases agree with TRBD1. The V gene's germline CDR1 is MNHEY and CDR2 SVGEGT. V lost 8 bases, J lost 4 bases, and 9 bases stayed unmatched. The CDR3 sequence is 14 residues long. The CDR3 spells CASGTTGTGYGYTF. In DNA form, the CDR3 reads TGTGCCAGCGGCACCACCGGGACAGGCTATGGCTACACCTTC.

This clonotype has only a few counts. The J gene is TRBJ2-1, the V gene TRBV28, with 11 bases lining up with TRBD2. Trimming took 2 bases from V and 8 from J; bases not matched to a gene: 5. In germline, CDR1 is MDHEN, CDR2 SYDVKM. There are 15 residues in the CDR3. This CDR3 reads CASSLPLAGGHEQFF. The CDR3 coding sequence is TGTGCCAGCAGTTTACCGCTAGCGGGAGGCCATGAGCAGTTCTTC.

This rearrangement joins TRBV20-1 to TRBJ2-7; D may be TRBD2 (5 bases). The CDR3 spans 15 residues. Germline CDR1 and CDR2: DFQATT and SNEGSKA (reference sequence). V was pared by 0 bases and J by 2 bases, with 14 bases between. The CDR3 sequence: CSARDIPTGTYEQYF. For the CDR3, the DNA is TGCAGTGCTAGAGATATCCCCACGGGAACCTACGAGCAGTACTTC.

This clonotype was recorded at least ten times. The chain couples TRBV6-1 to TRBJ2-1, with 8 bases matching TRBD1. This CDR3 is 14 amino acids long. The germline V gene has CDR1 MNHNS and CDR2 SASEGT. J gave up 7 bases and V 5 bases, and 7 bases lay outside the gene matches. CDR3 amino acids: CASSLTGQVNEQFF. As DNA, the CDR3 is TGTGCCAGCAGTTTAACGGGACAGGTAAATGAGCAGTTCTTC.

This clonotype was counted many times. This chain links TRBV11-2 with TRBJ1-1; TRBD1 matches 10 bases. With 5 bases clipped from V and 1 base from J, the junction kept 25 bases outside the gene matches. Germline V lookup: CDR1 SGHAT, CDR2 FQNNGV. The CDR3 has 22 residues. This CDR3 reads CASSADRGRGGLASKGNTEAFF. As DNA, the CDR3 is TGTGCCAGCAGCGCCGACAGGGGGCGGGGTGGGTTGGCGAGTAAAGGGAACACTGAAGCTTTCTTT.

The chain has TRBV9 and TRBJ1-2; tentative D call: TRBD1 (5 bases). Germline V lookup: CDR1 SGDLS, CDR2 YYNGEE. The ends were cut back, 5 bases at V and 2 bases at J, with 19 bases in the middle. The CDR3 consists of 16 residues. CDR3 DNA: TGTGCCAGCAGTGTTGATGGGGGAGGATTGAACTATGGCTACACCTTC. This sequence encodes CASSVDGGGLNYGYTF. Full variable domain (outside the CDR3, taken from reference TRBV9 and TRBJ1-2): DSGVTQTPKHLITATGQRVTLRCSPRSGDLSVYWYQQSLDQGLQFLIQYYNGEERAKGNILERFSAQQFPDLHSELNLSSLELGDSALYFCASSVDGGGLNYGYTFGSGTRLTVV.

This clonotype was recorded at least ten times. The V and J genes are TRBV3-1 and TRBJ2-7; 7 positions agree with TRBD1. The CDR3 consists of 14 residues. V shed 3 bases, J shed 3 bases, and the junction held 5 bases outside the gene matches. Per germline, CDR1 LGHDT and CDR2 YNNKEL (reference sequence). As DNA, the CDR3 is TGTGCCAGCAGCCAGGGACAGCCGGTCTACGAGCAGTACTTC. Translating gives CASSQGQPVYEQYF.

In this sample, this clonotype turned up a few times. This chain joins TRBV28 and TRBJ1-1; D perhaps matches TRBD1 (6 bases). There are 15 residues in the CDR3. Looked up from germline, CDR1 is MDHEN and CDR2 is SYDVKM. Trimming shortened V by 5 bases and J by 0 bases, and 13 bases separated the two germline ends. In nucleotides, the CDR3 is TGTGCCAGCAGTGCCTCAGGGGAGCTGAACACTGAAGCTTTCTTT. This codes for CASSASGELNTEAFF.